The T cell receptor (beta chain) under discussion was sequenced for a study of blood T cell repertoires in COVID-19 (dated by TCRdb to 2018 to 2021). Regarding the research as a whole: Samples from collaborators originated in the United States, Italy and Spain and spanned both the acute and convalescent phases of COVID-19. The prospective study material was composed of cDNA or gDNA derived from T cells, B-cell-depleted T cells, or PBMCs. Deeply sampled blood TCRbeta repertoires from subjects exposed to, actively infected with, or recovered from COVID-19 were included in the dataset. The repertoires were released in a freely available public database intended as a resource for research on the immune response to SARS-CoV-2. Samples were obtained from the ongoing ImmuneRACE study (first 160 participants) and from about 1,300 subjects provided by 6 global collaborators. The sample metadata nearly always contained a de-identified subject ID, COVID-19 status, age in years and sex. Where available, HLA class I and class II types were obtained from metadata supplied by the sample provider rather than from assay-based typing.

Of note for this clone: Its target antigen remains unknown. No much larger clone exists at a distance of one base, and base qualities are not known.

Trimming takes 5 bases off V and 1 base off J; junction bases not matched to a gene: 7. CDR1 and CDR2 are drawn from the germline V gene: ENHRY, SYGVKD. Taken from cysteine to phenylalanine, the CDR3 has 15 residues. CDR3 DNA only is kept here, 45 bases in frame from base 1. The immunoSEQ Assay, a bias-controlled multiplex PCR, was used to amplify TCRbeta CDR3 regions from genomic DNA. On the authors' methods: Nucleated cell counts per sample were estimated from amplification of reference gene primers within the assay. To quantify the absolute abundance of each unique TCRbeta CDR3 rearrangement, sequence reads were collapsed and filtered. Productive Simpson clonality was computed per sample as the square root of Simpson's diversity index over productive rearrangements. This is the immuneACCESS table as TCRdb keeps it, with only in-frame sequences that have V and J called. A part of the clones is gone; compared with another copy, unresolved V genes explain less than half, and the rest is unexplained. The DNA was the basis for D and trimming; V, J and clone size are from that table. For this sample there are 250,000 to 350,000 clones; roughly 88% appear just once. The top ten hold approximately 4% of the sample.

Broader findings and caveats from the paper: Clinical and demographic metadata were provided uncurated, with the amount varying by source and participant.

Collaborating institutions collected whole blood in K2EDTA tubes following their own protocols. For TCRbeta analysis, collaborators shipped samples as frozen whole blood, isolated PBMCs, or DNA extracted from either of those sample types. Sequenced: peripheral blood. This receptor was taken from a woman in her fifties or sixties with active or convalescent COVID-19. The rearrangement joined TRBV10-3 to TRBJ1-1, with 7 bases matching TRBD1. Here is the DNA: TGTGCCATCAGTTCTCGCGGGACAGCGAACACTGAAGCTTTCTTT. Translated, this is CAISSRGTANTEAFF.